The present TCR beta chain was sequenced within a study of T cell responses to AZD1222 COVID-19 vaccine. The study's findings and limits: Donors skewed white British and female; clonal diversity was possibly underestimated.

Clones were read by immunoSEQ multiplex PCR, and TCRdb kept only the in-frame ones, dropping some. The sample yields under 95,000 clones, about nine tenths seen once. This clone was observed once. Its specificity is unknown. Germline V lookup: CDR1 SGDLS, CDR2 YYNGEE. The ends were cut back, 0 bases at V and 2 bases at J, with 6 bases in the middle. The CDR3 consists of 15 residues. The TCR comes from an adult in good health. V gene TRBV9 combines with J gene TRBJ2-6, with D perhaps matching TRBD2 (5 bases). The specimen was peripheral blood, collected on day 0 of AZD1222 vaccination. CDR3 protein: CASSVAGTGANVLTF. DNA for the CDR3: TGTGCCAGCAGCGTAGCCGGGACTGGGGCCAACGTCCTGACTTTC.